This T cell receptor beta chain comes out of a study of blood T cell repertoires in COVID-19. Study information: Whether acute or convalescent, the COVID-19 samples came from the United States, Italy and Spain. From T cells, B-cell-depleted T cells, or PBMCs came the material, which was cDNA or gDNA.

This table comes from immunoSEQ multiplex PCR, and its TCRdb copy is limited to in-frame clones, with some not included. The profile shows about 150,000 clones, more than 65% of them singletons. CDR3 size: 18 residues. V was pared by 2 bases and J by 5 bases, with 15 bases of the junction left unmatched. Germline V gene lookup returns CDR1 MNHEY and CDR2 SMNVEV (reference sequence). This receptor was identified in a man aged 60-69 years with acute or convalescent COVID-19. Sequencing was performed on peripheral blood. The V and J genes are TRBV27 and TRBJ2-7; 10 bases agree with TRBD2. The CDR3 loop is CASSLRQGSSGSPDEQYF. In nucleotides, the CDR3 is TGTGCCAGCAGTTTAAGGCAGGGTTCTAGCGGGAGTCCTGACGAGCAGTACTTC.